Listed below are T cell receptor beta chains from one sample, sequenced in a study of OX40 agonist ivuxolimab in advanced cancers. Sequencing was performed with immunoSEQ multiplex PCR; in TCRdb, only in-frame clones are kept and a portion is missing. The sample lists some 86,000 clones, 90% to 95% occurring once. Sequenced here: CD4+ or CD8+ T cells sorted from blood, sampled in a trial of the OX40 agonist ivuxolimab. These TCRs come from an adult with an advanced solid tumor such as melanoma, head and neck, liver or kidney cancer. The CDR3 runs from the conserved cysteine through the conserved F or W. Each record gives: D gene, CDR3 length, V gene, clone size, J gene, CDR3 DNA, CDR3 protein. D genes are given only for firm matches. Part of the rows lack a size; the others show once, few, many or a class for expanded clones.

D: TRBD1
length: 16
V: TRBV6-5
size: NA
J: TRBJ2-7
DNA: TGTGCCAGCAGTTACTCGGTACAGGGGGGACAGGAGGAGCAGTACTTC
CDR3: CASSYSVQGGQEEQYF

D: NA
length: 16
V: TRBV7-9
size: NA
J: TRBJ1-4
DNA: TGTGCCAGCAGCCACCGTGACCTCGGGGCTAATGAAAAACTGTTTTTT
CDR3: CASSHRDLGANEKLFF

D: NA
length: 14
V: TRBV10-1
size: NA
J: TRBJ2-2
DNA: TGCGCCAGCCAACAGACAACGAACACCGGGGAGCTGTTTTTT
CDR3: CASQQTTNTGELFF

D: TRBD2
length: 14
V: TRBV19
size: NA
J: TRBJ2-3
DNA: TGTGCCAGTAGTATAGCGGGCGGGGGGCTTACGCAGTATTTT
CDR3: CASSIAGGGLTQYF

D: TRBD1
length: 12
V: TRBV4-2
size: NA
J: TRBJ1-2
DNA: TGTGCCAGCAGCCCTGACAGGGTTGGCTACACCTTC
CDR3: CASSPDRVGYTF

D: NA
length: 13
V: TRBV19
size: NA
J: TRBJ2-1
DNA: TGTGCCAGTAGTTCGGGACTTTACAATGAGCAGTTCTTC
CDR3: CASSSGLYNEQFF

D: NA
length: 14
V: TRBV27
size: NA
J: TRBJ1-2
DNA: TGTGCCAGCAGTCCCATCTTCGACAACTATGGCTACACCTTC
CDR3: CASSPIFDNYGYTF

D: NA
length: 12
V: TRBV4-2
size: NA
J: TRBJ2-7
DNA: TGTGCCAGCAGCACAAATCACCCTGAGCAGTACTTC
CDR3: CASSTNHPEQYF

D: TRBD1
length: 13
V: TRBV19
size: NA
J: TRBJ1-1
DNA: TGTGCCAGTAGTACCGCAGGGGGCGCTGAAGCTTTCTTT
CDR3: CASSTAGGAEAFF

D: NA
length: 13
V: TRBV28
size: NA
J: TRBJ2-7
DNA: TGTGCCAGCACGGACACCTCTTACTACGAGCAGTACTTC
CDR3: CASTDTSYYEQYF

D: TRBD2
length: 15
V: TRBV4-1
size: NA
J: TRBJ2-7
DNA: TGCGCCAGCAGCCAAGGAGGACTAGATTTGGACGAGCAGTACTTC
CDR3: CASSQGGLDLDEQYF

D: TRBD2
length: 17
V: TRBV10-2
size: NA
J: TRBJ2-7
DNA: TGCGCCAGCAGTGAGTCGACTACTAGCGGGGGGCGCTACGAGCAGTACTTC
CDR3: CASSESTTSGGRYEQYF

D: NA
length: 12
V: TRBV19
size: NA
J: TRBJ2-7
DNA: TGTGCCAGTAGTAGCAACAGGGTCGAGCAGTACTTC
CDR3: CASSSNRVEQYF

D: NA
length: 14
V: TRBV11-2
size: NA
J: TRBJ1-3
DNA: TGTGCCAGCAGCTCCCCAGGCGTGGGGAACACCATATATTTT
CDR3: CASSSPGVGNTIYF

D: NA
length: 14
V: TRBV27
size: NA
J: TRBJ1-1
DNA: TGTGCCAGCAGTTTATCTCTGCCTAACACTGAAGCTTTCTTT
CDR3: CASSLSLPNTEAFF

D: NA
length: 15
V: TRBV2
size: NA
J: TRBJ1-4
DNA: TGTGCCAGCAGTCCGGGGCCCTCAACTAATGAAAAACTGTTTTTT
CDR3: CASSPGPSTNEKLFF

D: TRBD1
length: 16
V: TRBV4-3
size: NA
J: TRBJ2-7
DNA: TGCGCCAGCAGCCAAGATCTCGGACAGGGCGCCACCGAGCAGTACTTC
CDR3: CASSQDLGQGATEQYF

D: NA
length: 17
V: TRBV4-2
size: few
J: TRBJ2-1
DNA: TGTGCCAGCAGCCAAAAAGGGCCGGAGAGCTCCTACAATGAGCAGTTCTTC
CDR3: CASSQKGPESSYNEQFF

D: NA
length: 13
V: TRBV27
size: NA
J: TRBJ1-2
DNA: TGTGCCAGCAGTTTCGGGGTAGACTATGGCTACACCTTC
CDR3: CASSFGVDYGYTF

D: NA
length: 12
V: TRBV28
size: NA
J: TRBJ2-2
DNA: TGTGCCAGCAGTTTACGGGCCGGGGAGCTGTTTTTT
CDR3: CASSLRAGELFF

D: NA
length: 14
V: TRBV4-2
size: NA
J: TRBJ2-1
DNA: TGTGCCAGCAGCCAAGATCTCGCGTACAATGAGCAGTTCTTC
CDR3: CASSQDLAYNEQFF

D: NA
length: 14
V: TRBV10-3
size: NA
J: TRBJ2-3
DNA: TGTGCCATCAGTGAGCGGAGTCACACAGATACGCAGTATTTT
CDR3: CAISERSHTDTQYF

D: NA
length: 14
V: TRBV23-1
size: once
J: TRBJ2-7
DNA: TGCGCCAGCAGTCAATCGGGGCGCTCCTACGAGCAGTACTTC
CDR3: CASSQSGRSYEQYF

D: NA
length: 13
V: TRBV7-9
size: NA
J: TRBJ2-5
DNA: TGTGCCAGCAGCTTAGCGTGGCAAGAGACCCAGTACTTC
CDR3: CASSLAWQETQYF

D: NA
length: 13
V: TRBV19
size: few
J: TRBJ1-1
DNA: TGTGCCACCGCCATGGGGCTGAACACTGAAGCTTTCTTT
CDR3: CATAMGLNTEAFF

D: NA
length: 18
V: TRBV4-3
size: NA
J: TRBJ2-3
DNA: TGCGCCAGCAGCCAAGAAGGCGCCCGAAGGACCTACACAGATACGCAGTATTTT
CDR3: CASSQEGARRTYTDTQYF

D: TRBD1
length: 17
V: TRBV9
size: once
J: TRBJ1-2
DNA: TGTGCCAGCAGCGCAGCGGACAGGGTCCTCACTAACTATGGCTACACCTTC
CDR3: CASSAADRVLTNYGYTF

D: NA
length: 14
V: TRBV5-1
size: few
J: TRBJ1-2
DNA: TGCGCCAGCAGCGCCGCCCGTGGGGGATCGGGCTACACCTTC
CDR3: CASSAARGGSGYTF

D: NA
length: 12
V: TRBV7-9
size: NA
J: TRBJ1-5
DNA: TGTGCCAGCAGCTTAAACAATCAGCCCCAGCATTTT
CDR3: CASSLNNQPQHF

D: TRBD1
length: 14
V: TRBV27
size: NA
J: TRBJ1-2
DNA: TGTGCCAGCAGTCCCTCGACAGGGGAGGAGGGCTACACCTTC
CDR3: CASSPSTGEEGYTF

D: TRBD2
length: 14
V: TRBV19
size: NA
J: TRBJ2-7
DNA: TGTGCCAGTAAACTAGCGGGGAAAAACTACGAGCAGTACTTC
CDR3: CASKLAGKNYEQYF

D: NA
length: 14
V: TRBV9
size: NA
J: TRBJ2-5
DNA: TGTGCCAGCACCCCCGGACTGGACCAAGAGACCCAGTACTTC
CDR3: CASTPGLDQETQYF

D: NA
length: 12
V: TRBV6-6
size: NA
J: TRBJ2-1
DNA: TGTGCCAGCAGTTACCGGAGGGATGAGCAGTTCTTC
CDR3: CASSYRRDEQFF

D: TRBD2
length: 14
V: TRBV27
size: NA
J: TRBJ2-7
DNA: TGTGCCAGCAGTTTCAGCGGGGGGGCCTACGAGCAGTACTTC
CDR3: CASSFSGGAYEQYF

D: NA
length: 11
V: TRBV7-9
size: NA
J: TRBJ2-1
DNA: TGTGCCAGCTACCTCGCTCATGAGCAGTTCTTC
CDR3: CASYLAHEQFF

D: NA
length: 14
V: TRBV6-6
size: NA
J: TRBJ2-7
DNA: TGTGCCAGCAGCGTGTCAGGGGACTCCTACGAGCAGTACTTC
CDR3: CASSVSGDSYEQYF

D: TRBD1
length: 16
V: TRBV30
size: NA
J: TRBJ1-2
DNA: TGTGCCTGGAGTTCGCCCACAGGGGGCACTGACTATGGCTACACCTTC
CDR3: CAWSSPTGGTDYGYTF

D: NA
length: 13
V: TRBV19
size: NA
J: TRBJ1-5
DNA: TGTGCCAGTAACCAGGACGGTTATCAGCCCCAGCATTTT
CDR3: CASNQDGYQPQHF

D: NA
length: 13
V: TRBV7-9
size: NA
J: TRBJ2-5
DNA: TGTGCCACCCCGATTTTGCGGGACGGTATTGTCTACTTC
CDR3: CATPILRDGIVYF

D: NA
length: 15
V: TRBV19
size: NA
J: TRBJ1-5
DNA: TGTGCCAGTAGTATAGGGACAGCCGACAATCAGCCCCAGCATTTT
CDR3: CASSIGTADNQPQHF

D: NA
length: 14
V: TRBV7-3
size: once
J: TRBJ1-4
DNA: TGTGCCAGCAGCTTGACAGCGGGGGATGAAAAACTGTTTTTT
CDR3: CASSLTAGDEKLFF

D: NA
length: 12
V: TRBV27
size: NA
J: TRBJ2-3
DNA: TGTGCCAGCAGTCCCAGCACAGATACGCAGTATTTT
CDR3: CASSPSTDTQYF

D: NA
length: 18
V: TRBV7-6
size: NA
J: TRBJ2-7
DNA: TGTGCCAGCAGCCAATTCGGCACAACAGGAAGTAGCTCCTACGAGCAGTACTTC
CDR3: CASSQFGTTGSSSYEQYF

D: TRBD2
length: 12
V: TRBV19
size: NA
J: TRBJ2-1
DNA: TGTGCCAGTAGTTTAGGGAGGGTTGAGCAGTTCTTC
CDR3: CASSLGRVEQFF

D: NA
length: 13
V: TRBV27
size: NA
J: TRBJ1-5
DNA: TGTGCCAGCAGTTCTACAGGGAATCAGCCCCAGCATTTT
CDR3: CASSSTGNQPQHF

D: NA
length: 11
V: TRBV7-6
size: NA
J: TRBJ2-7
DNA: TGTGCCAGCAGCTTGGGGAACGAGCAGTACTTC
CDR3: CASSLGNEQYF

D: NA
length: 16
V: TRBV30
size: NA
J: TRBJ1-1
DNA: TGTGCCTGGAGTGTACTATTGGGGGTGGAGAACACTGAAGCTTTCTTT
CDR3: CAWSVLLGVENTEAFF

D: NA
length: 14
V: TRBV7-2
size: NA
J: TRBJ2-6
DNA: TGTGCCAGCAGTAGTGTCTCTGGGGCCAACGTCCTGACTTTC
CDR3: CASSSVSGANVLTF

D: NA
length: 13
V: TRBV21-1
size: NA
J: TRBJ1-2
DNA: TGTGCCACCTCGAAATCAATTAACTATGGCTACACCTTC
CDR3: CATSKSINYGYTF

D: NA
length: 14
V: TRBV5-1
size: NA
J: TRBJ2-2
DNA: TGCGCCAGCAGCTTGTTCAGGAACACCGGGGAGCTGTTTTTT
CDR3: CASSLFRNTGELFF

D: NA
length: 13
V: TRBV19
size: NA
J: TRBJ2-7
DNA: TGTGCCAGTAGCCCCCCGGGGGAGAGGGAGCAGTACTTC
CDR3: CASSPPGEREQYF

D: TRBD2
length: 14
V: TRBV19
size: NA
J: TRBJ2-2
DNA: TGTGCCAGTAGTTTAGTCGGGGGGGCCGGGGAGCTGTTTTTT
CDR3: CASSLVGGAGELFF

D: NA
length: 15
V: TRBV19
size: once
J: TRBJ1-5
DNA: TGTGCCAGTAGTATTACGGAATATAGCAATCAGCCCCAGCATTTT
CDR3: CASSITEYSNQPQHF

D: TRBD2
length: 16
V: TRBV25-1
size: NA
J: TRBJ2-1
DNA: TGTGCCAGCAGTGGAGTGGGACTAGCGGACTACAATGAGCAGTTCTTC
CDR3: CASSGVGLADYNEQFF

D: TRBD1
length: 15
V: TRBV19
size: NA
J: TRBJ2-7
DNA: TGTGCCAGTAGTACCGGGGGGACAGGGCCCTCCGAGCAGTACTTC
CDR3: CASSTGGTGPSEQYF